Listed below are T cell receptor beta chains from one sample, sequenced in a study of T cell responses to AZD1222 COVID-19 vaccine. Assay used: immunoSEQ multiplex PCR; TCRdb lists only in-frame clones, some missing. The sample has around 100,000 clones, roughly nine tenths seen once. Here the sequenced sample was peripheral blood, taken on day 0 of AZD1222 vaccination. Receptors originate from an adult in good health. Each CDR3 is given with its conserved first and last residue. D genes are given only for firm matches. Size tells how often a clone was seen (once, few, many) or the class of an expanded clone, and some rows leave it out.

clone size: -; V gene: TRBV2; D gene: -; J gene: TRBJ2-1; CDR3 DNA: TGTGCCAGCGTTGAGCGATCGGGTCGCTACAATGAGCAGTTCTTC; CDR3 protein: CASVERSGRYNEQFF
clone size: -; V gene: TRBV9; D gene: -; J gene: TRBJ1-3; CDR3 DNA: TGTGCCAGCAGCCCCCAGAGCTCTGGAAACACCATATATTTT; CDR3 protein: CASSPQSSGNTIYF
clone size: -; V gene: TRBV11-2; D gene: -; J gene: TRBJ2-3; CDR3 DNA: TGTGCCAGCAGCCGAAGCGGAGTGGCGGCGCAGTATTTT; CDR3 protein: CASSRSGVAAQYF
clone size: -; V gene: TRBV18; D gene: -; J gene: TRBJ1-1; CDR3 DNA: TGTGCCAGCTCACCAACAGTATTGGCCACTGAAGCTTTCTTT; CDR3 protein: CASSPTVLATEAFF
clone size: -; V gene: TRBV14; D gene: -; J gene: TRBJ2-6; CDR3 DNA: TGTGCCAGCAGCCAAGACCGGGCCAGGGGGGCCAACGTCCTGACTTTC; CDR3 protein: CASSQDRARGANVLTF
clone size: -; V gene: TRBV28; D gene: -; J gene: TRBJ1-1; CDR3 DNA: TGTGCCAGCAGTTCTCCCTGGAGGGGGGAAGCTTTCTTT; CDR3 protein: CASSSPWRGEAFF
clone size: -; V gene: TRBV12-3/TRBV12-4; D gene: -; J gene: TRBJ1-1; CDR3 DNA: TGTGCCAGCAGCGATACGGTGAACACTGAAGCTTTCTTT; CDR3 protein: CASSDTVNTEAFF
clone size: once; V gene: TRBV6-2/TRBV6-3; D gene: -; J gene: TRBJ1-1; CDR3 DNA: TGTGCCAGCAGTCCGGCAGATAACACTGAAGCTTTCTTT; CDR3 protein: CASSPADNTEAFF
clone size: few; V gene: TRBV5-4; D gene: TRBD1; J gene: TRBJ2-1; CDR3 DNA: TGTGCCAGCAGCGTGTCATGGGACAGGGAAAACAATGAGCAGTTCTTC; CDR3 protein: CASSVSWDRENNEQFF
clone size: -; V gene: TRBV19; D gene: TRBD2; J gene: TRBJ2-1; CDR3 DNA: TGTGCCAGTGAGAGCGGGGTGGGTGGGGGCTACAATGAGCAGTTCTTC; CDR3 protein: CASESGVGGGYNEQFF
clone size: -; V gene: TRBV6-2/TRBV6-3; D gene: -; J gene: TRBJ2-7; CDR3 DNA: TGTGCCAGCACCCCCGGTGAGGCCGGCTCCTACGAGCAGTACTTC; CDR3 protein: CASTPGEAGSYEQYF
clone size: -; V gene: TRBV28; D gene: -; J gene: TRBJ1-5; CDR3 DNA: TGTGCCAGCAGGGACCATAGCAATCAGCCCCAGCATTTT; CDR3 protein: CASRDHSNQPQHF
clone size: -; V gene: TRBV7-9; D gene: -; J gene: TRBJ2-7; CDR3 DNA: TGTGCCAGCAGCCCCGCGGGACAGCTGTACGAGCAGTACTTC; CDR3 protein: CASSPAGQLYEQYF
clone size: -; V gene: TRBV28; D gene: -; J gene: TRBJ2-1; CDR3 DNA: TGTGCCAGCAGTCTCTACCGGGACGGTCTCAATGAGCAGTTCTTC; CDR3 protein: CASSLYRDGLNEQFF
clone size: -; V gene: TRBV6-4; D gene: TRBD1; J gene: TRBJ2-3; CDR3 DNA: TGTGCCAGCAGTGACGGGACAGGGGACACAGATACGCAGTATTTT; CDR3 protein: CASSDGTGDTDTQYF
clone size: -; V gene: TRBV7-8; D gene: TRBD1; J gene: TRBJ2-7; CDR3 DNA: TGTGCCAGCAGCTTAGCGCGCAGGACAGGGTTCTACGAGCAGTACTTC; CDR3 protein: CASSLARRTGFYEQYF